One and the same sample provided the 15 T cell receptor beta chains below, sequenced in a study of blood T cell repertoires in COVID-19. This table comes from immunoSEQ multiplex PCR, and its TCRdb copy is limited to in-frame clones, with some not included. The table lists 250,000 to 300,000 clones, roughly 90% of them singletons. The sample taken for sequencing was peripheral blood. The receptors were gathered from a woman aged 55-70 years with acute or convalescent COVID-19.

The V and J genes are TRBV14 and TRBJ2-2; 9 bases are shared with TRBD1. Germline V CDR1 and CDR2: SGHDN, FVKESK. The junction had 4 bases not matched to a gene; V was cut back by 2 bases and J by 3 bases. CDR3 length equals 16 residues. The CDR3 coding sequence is TGTGCCAGCAGCCAATACAGGGGGCGGGACACCGGGGAGCTGTTTTTT. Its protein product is CASSQYRGRDTGELFF. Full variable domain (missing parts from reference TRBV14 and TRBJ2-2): EAGVTQFPSHSVIEKGQTVTLRCDPISGHDNLYWYRRVMGKEIKFLLHFVKESKQDESGMPNNRFLAERTGGTYSTLKVQPAELEDSGVYFCASSQYRGRDTGELFFGEGSRLTVL.

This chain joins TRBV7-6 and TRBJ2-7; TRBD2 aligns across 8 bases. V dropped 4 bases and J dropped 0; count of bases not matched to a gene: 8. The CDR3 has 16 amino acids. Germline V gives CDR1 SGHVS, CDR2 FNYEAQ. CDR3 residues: CASSSASSGRSYEQYF. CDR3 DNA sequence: TGTGCCAGCAGCTCAGCCTCTAGCGGGCGCTCCTACGAGCAGTACTTC. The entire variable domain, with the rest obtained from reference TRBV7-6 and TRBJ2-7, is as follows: GAGVSQSPRYKVTKRGQDVALRCDPISGHVSLYWYRQALGQGPEFLTYFNYEAQQDKSGLPNDRFSAERPEGSISTLTIQRTEQRDSAMYRCASSSASSGRSYEQYFGPGTRLTVT.

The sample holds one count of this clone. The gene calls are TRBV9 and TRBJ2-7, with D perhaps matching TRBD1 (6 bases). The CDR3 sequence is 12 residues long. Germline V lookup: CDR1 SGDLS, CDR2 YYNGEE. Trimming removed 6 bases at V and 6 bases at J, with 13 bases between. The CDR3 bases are TGTGCCAGCATACCAGGGGTTAGCGAGCAGTACTTC. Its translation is CASIPGVSEQYF. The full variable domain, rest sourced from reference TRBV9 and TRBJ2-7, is DSGVTQTPKHLITATGQRVTLRCSPRSGDLSVYWYQQSLDQGLQFLIQYYNGEERAKGNILERFSAQQFPDLHSELNLSSLELGDSALYFCASIPGVSEQYFGPGTRLTVT.

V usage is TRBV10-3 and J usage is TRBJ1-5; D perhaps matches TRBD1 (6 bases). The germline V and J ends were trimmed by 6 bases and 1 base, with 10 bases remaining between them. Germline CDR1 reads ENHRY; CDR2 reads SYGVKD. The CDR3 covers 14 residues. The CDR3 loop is CAIRQGLSNQPQHF. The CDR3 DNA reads TGTGCCATCAGACAGGGCCTAAGCAATCAGCCCCAGCATTTT.

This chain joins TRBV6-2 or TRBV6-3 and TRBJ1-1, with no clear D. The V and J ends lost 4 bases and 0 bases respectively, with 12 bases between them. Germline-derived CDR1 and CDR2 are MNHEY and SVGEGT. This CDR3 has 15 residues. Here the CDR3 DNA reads TGTGCCAGCAGTTGGATGACACGGTTGAACACTGAAGCTTTCTTT. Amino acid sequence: CASSWMTRLNTEAFF.

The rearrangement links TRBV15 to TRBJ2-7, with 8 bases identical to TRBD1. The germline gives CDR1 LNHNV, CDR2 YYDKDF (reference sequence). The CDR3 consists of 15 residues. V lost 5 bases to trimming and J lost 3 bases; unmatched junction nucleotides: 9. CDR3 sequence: CATSSLGTGFYEQYF. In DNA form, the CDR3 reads TGTGCCACCAGCTCTTTAGGGACAGGATTCTACGAGCAGTACTTC. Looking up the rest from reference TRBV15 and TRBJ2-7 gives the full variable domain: DAMVIQNPRYQVTQFGKPVTLSCSQTLNHNVMYWYQQKSSQAPKLLFHYYDKDFNNEADTPDNFQSRRPNTSFCFLDIRSPGLGDTAMYLCATSSLGTGFYEQYFGPGTRLTVT.

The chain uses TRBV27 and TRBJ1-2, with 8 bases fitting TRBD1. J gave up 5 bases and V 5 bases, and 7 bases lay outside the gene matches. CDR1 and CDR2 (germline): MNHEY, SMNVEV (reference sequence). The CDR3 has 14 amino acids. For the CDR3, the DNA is TGTGCCAGCAGTATGGGGACAGGCGGATATGGCTACACCTTC. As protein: CASSMGTGGYGYTF.

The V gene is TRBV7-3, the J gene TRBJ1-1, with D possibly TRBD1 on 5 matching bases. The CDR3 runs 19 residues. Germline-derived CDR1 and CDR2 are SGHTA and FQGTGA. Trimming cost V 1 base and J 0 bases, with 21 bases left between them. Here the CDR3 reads CASSLKGSEDPWMNTEAFF. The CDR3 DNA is TGTGCCAGCAGCTTAAAGGGGTCCGAGGACCCCTGGATGAACACTGAAGCTTTCTTT. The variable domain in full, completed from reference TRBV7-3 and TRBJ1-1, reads GAGVSQTPSNKVTEKGKYVELRCDPISGHTALYWYRQSLGQGPEFLIYFQGTGAADDSGLPNDRFFAVRPEGSVSTLKIQRTERGDSAVYLCASSLKGSEDPWMNTEAFFGQGTRLTVV.

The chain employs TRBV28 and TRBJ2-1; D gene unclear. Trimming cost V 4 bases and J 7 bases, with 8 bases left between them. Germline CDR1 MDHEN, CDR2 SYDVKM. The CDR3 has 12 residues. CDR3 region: CASSSLVNEQFF. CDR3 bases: TGTGCCAGCAGTTCCTTAGTGAATGAGCAGTTCTTC.

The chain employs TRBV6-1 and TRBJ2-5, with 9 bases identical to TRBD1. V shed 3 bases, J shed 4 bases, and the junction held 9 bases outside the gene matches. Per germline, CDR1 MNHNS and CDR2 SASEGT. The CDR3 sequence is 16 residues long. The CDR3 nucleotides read TGTGCCAGCAGTGACCGAAGGGGGACAGGGCGAGAGACCCAGTACTTC. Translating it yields CASSDRRGTGRETQYF.

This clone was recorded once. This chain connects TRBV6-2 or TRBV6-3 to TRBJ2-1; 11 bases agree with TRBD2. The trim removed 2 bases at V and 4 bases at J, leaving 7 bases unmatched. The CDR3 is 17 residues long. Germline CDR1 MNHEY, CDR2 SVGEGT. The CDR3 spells CASSYHPRLAGYNEQFF. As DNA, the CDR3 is TGTGCCAGCAGTTACCATCCCCGACTAGCGGGGTACAATGAGCAGTTCTTC.

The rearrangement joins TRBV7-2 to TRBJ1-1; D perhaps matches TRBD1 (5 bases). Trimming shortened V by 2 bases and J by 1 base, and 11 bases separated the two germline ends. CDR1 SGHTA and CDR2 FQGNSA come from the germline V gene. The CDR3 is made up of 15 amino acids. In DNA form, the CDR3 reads TGTGCCAGCAGCTTACATTTCGGGGGGAACACTGAAGCTTTCTTT. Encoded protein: CASSLHFGGNTEAFF.

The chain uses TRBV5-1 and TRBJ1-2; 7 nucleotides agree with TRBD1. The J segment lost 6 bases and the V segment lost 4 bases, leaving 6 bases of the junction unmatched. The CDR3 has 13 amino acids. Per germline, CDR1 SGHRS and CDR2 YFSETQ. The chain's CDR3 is CASSLGTVNGYTF. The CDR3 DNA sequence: TGCGCCAGCAGCCTCGGGACAGTAAATGGCTACACCTTC.

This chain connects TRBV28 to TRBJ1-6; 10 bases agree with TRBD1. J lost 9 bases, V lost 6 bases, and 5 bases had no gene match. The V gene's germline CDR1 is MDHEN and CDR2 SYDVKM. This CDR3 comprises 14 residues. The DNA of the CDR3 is TGTGCCAGCAGCACGACAGGGGGCCGTTCACCCCTCCACTTT. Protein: CASSTTGGRSPLHF.

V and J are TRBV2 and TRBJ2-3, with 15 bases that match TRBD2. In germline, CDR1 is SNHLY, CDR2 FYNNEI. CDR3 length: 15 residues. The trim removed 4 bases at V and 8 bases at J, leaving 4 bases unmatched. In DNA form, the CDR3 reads TGTGCCAGCAGTGGGACTAGCGGGGGGGCGGCTACGCAGTATTTT. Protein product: CASSGTSGGAATQYF.